The TCR beta chain under discussion was sequenced for a study of blood T cell repertoires in COVID-19 (dated by TCRdb to about 2020). In the study overall: Collaborator samples came from the United States, Italy and Spain and covered acute and convalescent phases of COVID-19. The material from the prospective study consisted of cDNA or gDNA derived from T cells, B-cell-depleted T cells, or PBMCs. Subjects who had been exposed to COVID-19, were actively infected with it, or had recovered from it provided the deeply sampled blood TCRbeta repertoires that made up the dataset. A freely available public database, intended as a resource for researchers studying the immune response to SARS-CoV-2, is where the repertoires were released. The samples were drawn from the first 160 participants of the ongoing ImmuneRACE study and from about 1,200 subjects provided by 6 global collaborators. Nearly every sample came with metadata listing a de-identified subject ID, COVID-19 status, age in years and sex. Where available, HLA class I and class II types were taken from metadata supplied by the sample provider and were not determined by assay-based typing. The full study reports these points: The quantity of clinical and demographic metadata differed by source and by participant and was supplied without curation.

The immunoSEQ Assay, a bias-controlled multiplex PCR, was used to amplify TCRbeta CDR3 regions from genomic DNA. The authors' pipeline ran thus. The number of nucleated cells in each sample was estimated by amplification of reference gene primers within the assay. Sequence reads were collapsed and filtered to measure the absolute abundance of every unique TCRbeta CDR3 rearrangement. For each sample, productive Simpson clonality was calculated as the square root of Simpson's diversity index across productive rearrangements. TCRdb carries this immuneACCESS record with in-frame sequences only. Its versions omit some clonotypes, under half of them owing to an unresolved V gene in the studies checked, with the rest unexplained. V, J and clone size were drawn from that table, and D and trimming were deduced from the DNA. In all, the sample holds some 700,000 clones, and 70% to 90% of those were seen once. 0.2% to 0.3% of the sample belongs to the ten largest clones.

Worth noting for this clone: The target of this receptor is not known. The record has no base qualities; no much larger clone is one base away. The same CDR3 arises from other DNA sequences in this sample as well.

V sheds 0 bases and J sheds 2 bases, leaving 4 bases between their ends. The CDR3 runs 13 residues from the cysteine to the phenylalanine. Only CDR3 DNA remains: 39 bases, in frame from the first base. The germline V gene (reference sequence) gives CDR1 as MNHEY and CDR2 as SMNVEV. Whole blood was collected in K2EDTA tubes by collaborating institutions according to the institutions' own protocols. For TCRbeta analysis, collaborators shipped samples in one of three forms: frozen whole blood, isolated PBMCs, or DNA extracted from either of those sample types. This clonotype originated in a woman between 18 and 29 years old with acute or convalescent COVID-19. Source material: peripheral blood. This sequence uses TRBV27 and TRBJ1-2; too little of a D gene remains to name it. Here is the DNA: TGTGCCAGCAGTTTATCAGCAAACTATGGCTACACCTTC. This encodes CASSLSANYGYTF.